This note documents a single T cell receptor beta chain sequence. This table comes from immunoSEQ multiplex PCR, and its TCRdb copy is limited to in-frame clones, with some not included. The data contain some 160,000 clones, roughly 90% of them singletons. The data stem from a study of T cell responses to AZD1222 COVID-19 vaccine. Germline CDR1 LGHNA, CDR2 YSLEER. The length of the CDR3 is 13 residues. V was clipped by 1 base and J by 5 bases, with 7 bases between them. The chain is built from TRBV4-3 and TRBJ2-3, with D uncertain. The TCR was taken from an adult in good health. The sample consisted of peripheral blood, taken on day 0 of AZD1222 vaccination. CDR3 protein: CASSQGLGDTQYF. The CDR3 nucleotides are TGCGCCAGCAGCCAAGGACTGGGAGATACGCAGTATTTT.